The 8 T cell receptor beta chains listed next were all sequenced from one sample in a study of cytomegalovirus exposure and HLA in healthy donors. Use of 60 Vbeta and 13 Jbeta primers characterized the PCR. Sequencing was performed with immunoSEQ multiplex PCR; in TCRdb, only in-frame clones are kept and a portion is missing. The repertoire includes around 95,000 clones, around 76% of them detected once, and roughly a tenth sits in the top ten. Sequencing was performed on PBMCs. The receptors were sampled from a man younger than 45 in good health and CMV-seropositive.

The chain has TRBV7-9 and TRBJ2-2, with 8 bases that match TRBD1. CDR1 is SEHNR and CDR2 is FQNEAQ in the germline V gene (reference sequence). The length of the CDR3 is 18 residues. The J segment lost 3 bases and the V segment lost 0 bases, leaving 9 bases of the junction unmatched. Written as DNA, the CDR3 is TGTGCCAGCAGCTTAGCCGAGTGGGCAGGGGGCCACACCGGGGAGCTGTTTTTT. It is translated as CASSLAEWAGGHTGELFF. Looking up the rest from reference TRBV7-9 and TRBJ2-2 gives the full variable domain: DTGVSQNPRHKITKRGQNVTFRCDPISEHNRLYWYRQTLGQGPEFLTYFQNEAQLEKSRLLSDRFSAERPKGSFSTLEIQRTEQGDSAMYLCASSLAEWAGGHTGELFFGEGSRLTVL.

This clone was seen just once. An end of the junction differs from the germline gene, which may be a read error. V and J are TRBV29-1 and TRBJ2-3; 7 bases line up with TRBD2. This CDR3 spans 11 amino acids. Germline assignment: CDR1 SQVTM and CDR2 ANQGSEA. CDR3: CSVVGGLTSLF. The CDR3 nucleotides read TGCAGCGTTGTTGGGGGATTGACTAGCCTATTT.

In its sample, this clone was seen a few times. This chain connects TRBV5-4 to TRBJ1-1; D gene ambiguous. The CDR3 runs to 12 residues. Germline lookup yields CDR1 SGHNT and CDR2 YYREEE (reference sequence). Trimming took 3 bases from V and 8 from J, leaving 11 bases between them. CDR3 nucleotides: TGTGCCAGCAGCTGGAATCGCGGGGAAGCTTTCTTT. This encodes CASSWNRGEAFF.

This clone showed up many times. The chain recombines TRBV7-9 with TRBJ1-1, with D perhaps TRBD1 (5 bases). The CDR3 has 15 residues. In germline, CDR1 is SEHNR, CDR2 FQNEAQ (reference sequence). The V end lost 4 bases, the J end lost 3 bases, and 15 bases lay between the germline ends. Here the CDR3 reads CASSSLAGVDTEAFF. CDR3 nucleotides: TGTGCCAGCAGCTCCCTGGCGGGGGTTGACACTGAAGCTTTCTTT.

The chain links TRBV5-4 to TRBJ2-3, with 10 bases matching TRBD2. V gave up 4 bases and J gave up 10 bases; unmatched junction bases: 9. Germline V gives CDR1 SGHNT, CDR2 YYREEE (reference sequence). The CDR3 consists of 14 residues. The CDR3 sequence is CASSSPGTSVSQYF. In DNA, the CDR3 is TGTGCCAGCAGCAGCCCCGGGACTAGCGTTTCGCAGTATTTT.

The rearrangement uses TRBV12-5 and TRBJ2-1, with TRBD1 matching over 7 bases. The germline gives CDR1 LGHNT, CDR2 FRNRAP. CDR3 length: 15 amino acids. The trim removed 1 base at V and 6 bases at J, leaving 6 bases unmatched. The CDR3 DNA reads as TGTGCTAGTGGTTTGGGGACAGGATGGGGCAATGAGCAGTTCTTC. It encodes CASGLGTGWGNEQFF.

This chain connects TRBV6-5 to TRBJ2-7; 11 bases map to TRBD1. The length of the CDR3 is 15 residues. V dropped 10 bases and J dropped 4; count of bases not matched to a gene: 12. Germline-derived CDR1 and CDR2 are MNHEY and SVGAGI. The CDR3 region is CAISAPGTGGYEQYF. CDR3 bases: TGTGCCATATCCGCGCCCGGGACAGGGGGGTACGAGCAGTACTTC.

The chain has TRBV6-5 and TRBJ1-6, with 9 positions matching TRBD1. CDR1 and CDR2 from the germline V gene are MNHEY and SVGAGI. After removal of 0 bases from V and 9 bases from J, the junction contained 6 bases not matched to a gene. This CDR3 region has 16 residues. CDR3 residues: CASSYSRGTGFSPLHF. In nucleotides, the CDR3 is TGTGCCAGCAGTTACTCGCGCGGGACAGGGTTTTCACCCCTCCACTTT.